This TCR beta chain was captured by sequencing in a study of control samples from healthy donors and cancer patients (TCRdb year 2020). Libraries were built with the immunoSEQ multiplex PCR assay. The immuneACCESS repertoire file appears here via TCRdb, limited to in-frame rearrangements. These files lack a portion of the clones; in checked studies, under half of the deficit traces to unresolved V genes, and the cause of the others is not known. The sample table shows about 75,000 clones, and around 94% are seen once. The ten largest account for roughly 6.1% of the sample. The table lists this clone with a count of one. The antigen this receptor binds is unknown. No quality values exist for individual bases; no much larger clone is one base distant. The CDR3 covers 13 residues, taking in both the cysteine and the phenylalanine. Only the CDR3 portion is preserved as DNA: 39 bases, with reading frame beginning at the first base. CDR1 and CDR2 (MGHDK, SYGVNS) derive from the germline V gene. V loses 2 bases, J loses 7 bases, and the germline ends lie 9 bases apart.

The V gene is TRBV25-1 and the J gene is TRBJ1-5; the D region possibly corresponds to TRBD1 (6 bases align). Input material: blood. The sequence was obtained from a woman aged 40 to 50 in good health. In nucleotides, the sequence is TGTGCCAGCAGTGAACAGGGGCAACAGCCCCAGCATTTT. Its translation reads: CASSEQGQQPQHF.